A selection of T cell receptor beta chains follows, all from one sample in a study of T cell responses to AZD1222 COVID-19 vaccine. Data came from immunoSEQ multiplex PCR; TCRdb stores just in-frame clones and leaves some out. The repertoire holds over 120,000 clones, with 90% to 95% as singletons. The sample here was peripheral blood, taken on day 0 of AZD1222 vaccination. The receptors were gathered from an adult in good health. The CDR3 runs from the conserved cysteine through the conserved F or W. D genes are given only for firm matches. Not every row has a clone size; where given, it reads once, few, many or a size class.

TRBJ1-6 | few | 17 | TRBV7-6 | NA | TGTGCCAGCAGCCCCAACCCCCCGGGACGGCAAAATTCACCCCTCCACTTT | CASSPNPPGRQNSPLHF
TRBJ1-2 | NA | 15 | TRBV5-4 | TRBD1 | TGTGCCAGCAGCCTCTTTTCAGGGGGCCCTCGGGGCTACACCTTC | CASSLFSGGPRGYTF
TRBJ1-1 | once | 11 | TRBV6-2/TRBV6-3 | NA | TGTGCCAGCAGTTTTGGGCCTGAAGCTTTCTTT | CASSFGPEAFF
TRBJ1-1 | NA | 16 | TRBV2 | NA | TGTGCCAGCAGTACCCGAGGTGGCTGGGCGGGCACTGAAGCTTTCTTT | CASSTRGGWAGTEAFF
TRBJ1-2 | once | 16 | TRBV7-9 | NA | TGTGCCAGCTTCGACAAGGGCTCGTCTCCTAACTATGGCTACACCTTC | CASFDKGSSPNYGYTF
TRBJ1-3 | NA | 14 | TRBV7-2 | NA | TGTGCCAGCAGCTTTGAGGCCCCGTGGAACACCATATATTTT | CASSFEAPWNTIYF
TRBJ1-5 | NA | 15 | TRBV7-9 | NA | TGTGCCAGCAGCAGGGGAGGGGGAGGATGGCAGCCCCAGCATTTT | CASSRGGGGWQPQHF
TRBJ1-1 | NA | 15 | TRBV11-2 | NA | TGTGCCAGCAGCCTAAGTGAAGGTGTGAACACTGAAGCTTTCTTT | CASSLSEGVNTEAFF
TRBJ1-2 | NA | 15 | TRBV7-2 | NA | TGTGCCAGCAGCTTAAGTTTGTCGGTTCTAGATGGCTACACCTTC | CASSLSLSVLDGYTF
TRBJ2-1 | NA | 12 | TRBV3-1/TRBV3-2 | NA | TGTGCCAGCAGCCAAGATAGGAATGAGCAGTTCTTC | CASSQDRNEQFF
TRBJ2-7 | NA | 16 | TRBV4-1 | NA | TGCGCCAGCAGCCAAGATAAGGTCAGGGTTCAAAGCGAGCAGTACTTC | CASSQDKVRVQSEQYF
TRBJ2-7 | NA | 13 | TRBV5-8 | NA | TGTGCCAGCAGCTTATTAAGGACCTACGAGCAGTACTTC | CASSLLRTYEQYF
TRBJ1-5 | NA | 16 | TRBV5-1 | TRBD1 | TGCGCCAGCAGCTTGGGCAGTACAGGGGGCCGCCAGCCCCAGCATTTT | CASSLGSTGGRQPQHF
TRBJ2-3 | NA | 13 | TRBV6-5 | NA | TGTGCCATGAGACAATCTAGCACAGATACGCAGTATTTT | CAMRQSSTDTQYF
TRBJ1-1 | NA | 14 | TRBV5-6 | NA | TGTGCCAGCAGCTTGGTAGGACTGAACACTGAAGCTTTCTTT | CASSLVGLNTEAFF
TRBJ1-1 | NA | 14 | TRBV2 | NA | TGTGCCAGCAAGACGCGGCAGCGAAACACTGAAGCTTTCTTT | CASKTRQRNTEAFF
TRBJ1-1 | NA | 14 | TRBV6-5 | TRBD1 | TGTGCCAGCGACAGGGGCCAGGGAGGGACTGAAGCTTTCTTT | CASDRGQGGTEAFF
TRBJ2-7 | once | 15 | TRBV7-9 | NA | TGTGCCAGCAGCAACTTACCAGGGGGGACCTACGAGCAGTACTTC | CASSNLPGGTYEQYF
TRBJ1-4 | NA | 14 | TRBV28 | NA | TGTGCCAGCAGTCTCGGTGTGGGAGGGGAAAAACTGTTTTTT | CASSLGVGGEKLFF
TRBJ2-1 | NA | 16 | TRBV9 | TRBD2 | TGTGCCAGCACCGAGACTAGCGGGGGGGCCGCCAATGAGCAGTTCTTC | CASTETSGGAANEQFF
TRBJ1-5 | NA | 14 | TRBV29-1 | NA | TGCAGCACCCCTGGGGACACGCCAGATCAGCCCCAGCATTTT | CSTPGDTPDQPQHF
TRBJ1-1 | NA | 18 | TRBV12-2 | NA | TGTGCAAGTCGCTTATTGGGAGGGGGAGTATACAAAAACACTGAAGCTTTCTTT | CASRLLGGGVYKNTEAFF
TRBJ1-1 | NA | 13 | TRBV18 | NA | TGTGCCAGCTCACCATCCTCTAACACTGAAGCTTTCTTT | CASSPSSNTEAFF